These 14 T cell receptor beta chains share one sample of origin, sequenced in a study of T cells in localized non-small cell lung cancer. Method: immunoSEQ multiplex PCR; TCRdb's copy keeps in-frame clones and lacks some. Of tens of thousands of clones listed, 65% to 90% were seen once; the top ten hold about 8%. The sample was PBMCs, taken before any cancer treatment. These receptors all stem from a man between 40 and 69 years old with stage II lung adenocarcinoma.

A few counts support this clone. One end of the junction fails to match germline, which may point to a read error. Additional DNA sequences in this sample encode the identical CDR3. V and J are TRBV5-1 and TRBJ2-2; 10 nucleotides line up with TRBD1. Germline V gene lookup returns CDR1 SGHRS and CDR2 YFSETQ. The CDR3 is made up of 15 amino acids. CDR3 protein: CASSLGTGVTGELFF. The DNA for the CDR3 is TGTGCCAGCAGCTTGGGGACAGGGGTCACCGGGGAGCTGTTTTTT. The full variable domain, in which reference TRBV5-1 and TRBJ2-2 provide the parts outside the CDR3, is KAGVTQTPRYLIKTRGQQVTLSCSPISGHRSVSWYQQTPGQGLQFLFEYFSETQRNKGNFPGRFSGRQFSNSRSEMNVSTLELGDSALYLCASSLGTGVTGELFFGEGSRLTVL.

The chain employs TRBV27 and TRBJ2-1; tentatively, D is TRBD2 (5 bases). This CDR3 is 15 amino acids long. Germline values: CDR1 MNHEY, CDR2 SMNVEV (reference sequence). Deletions cut 0 bases from V and 5 bases from J, with 11 bases between. CDR3 loop: CASSLSGDQDNEQFF. As DNA, the CDR3 is TGTGCCAGCAGTTTATCGGGAGACCAGGACAATGAGCAGTTCTTC.

The genes are TRBV28 and TRBJ2-1; 12 bases match TRBD2. The CDR3 covers 16 residues. V was clipped by 7 bases and J by 5 bases; unmatched bases: 9. Germline V gene lookup returns CDR1 MDHEN and CDR2 SYDVKM. Here the CDR3 DNA reads TGTGCCAGCACCCTACAGACTAGCGGGAGCCACAATGAGCAGTTCTTC. It is translated as CASTLQTSGSHNEQFF.

This sequence joins TRBV5-1 and TRBJ2-5; D not resolved. Per the germline V gene, CDR1 is SGHRS and CDR2 is YFSETQ. The CDR3 sequence is 15 residues long. V was trimmed by 0 bases and J by 0 bases, leaving 9 bases between them. CDR3 in amino acids: CASSLAGRYQETQYF. The CDR3 region has the DNA TGCGCCAGCAGCTTGGCCGGCAGGTACCAAGAGACCCAGTACTTC.

This clone has only a few counts. CDR3 loop: CASSPFGLGTGYTF. CDR3 nucleotide sequence: TGTGCCAGCTCACCATTTGGCCTGGGGACAGGCTACACCTTC. The rearrangement uses TRBV18 and TRBJ1-2; perhaps TRBD1 as D (6 bases). The germline CDR1 and CDR2 sequences are KGHSH and LQKENI. The germline V and J ends were trimmed by 2 bases and 8 bases, with 15 bases remaining between them. The CDR3 has 14 amino acids.

The CDR3 reads CASSLSWLAGVRHEQYF. The CDR3 nucleotides are TGTGCCAGCAGTTTATCGTGGCTAGCGGGAGTTCGCCACGAGCAGTACTTC. This rearrangement joins TRBV27 to TRBJ2-7; 10 nucleotides line up with TRBD2. CDR1 MNHEY and CDR2 SMNVEV come from the germline V gene (reference sequence). V trimming: 0 bases; J trimming: 5 bases; junction bases outside the gene matches: 10. This CDR3 has 17 residues.

The CDR3 region is CASGDREDQPQHF. The CDR3 DNA reads TGTGCCAGTGGGGACAGGGAGGATCAGCCCCAGCATTTT. The rearrangement uses TRBV19 and TRBJ1-5; 9 bases align to TRBD1. The CDR3 runs 13 residues. The germline V gene has CDR1 LNHDA and CDR2 SQIVND (reference sequence). V lost 8 bases, J lost 5 bases, and 4 bases stayed unmatched.

CDR3 DNA sequence: TGTGCCAGCAGTTACATGGGAACCGGGGCCAACGTCCTGACTTTC. Protein sequence: CASSYMGTGANVLTF. This chain connects TRBV6-5 to TRBJ2-6; D remains ambiguous. The CDR3 length is 15 residues. Germline CDR1 MNHEY, CDR2 SVGAGI. Trimming took 2 bases from V and 4 from J, leaving 9 bases between them.

V usage is TRBV6-6 and J usage is TRBJ1-2; D uncertain. Trimming pared 7 bases from V and 5 bases from J, leaving 14 bases between. The CDR3 has 13 residues. The germline CDR1 and CDR2 sequences are MNHNY and SVGAGI (reference sequence). The CDR3 region has the DNA TGTGCCAGCAAACCCAGGACGCTATATGGCTACACCTTC. Translation gives CASKPRTLYGYTF.

The chain has TRBV6-1 and TRBJ1-3; D not resolved. The germline V and J ends were trimmed by 4 bases and 7 bases, with 11 bases remaining between them. CDR1 MNHNS and CDR2 SASEGT come from the germline V gene. The CDR3 sequence is 13 residues long. The CDR3 region is CASSGTSVNTIYF. CDR3 in DNA: TGTGCCAGCAGTGGGACCTCGGTGAACACCATATATTTT.

The CDR3 is CATRVGGVQETQYF. The CDR3 nucleotides read TGTGCCACCAGGGTTGGGGGGGTCCAAGAGACCCAGTACTTC. J is TRBJ2-5 and V is TRBV2; 7 positions match TRBD2. CDR1 is SNHLY and CDR2 is FYNNEI in the germline V gene. The CDR3 spans 14 residues. V shed 10 bases, J shed 1 base, and the junction held 9 bases outside the gene matches.

The chain couples TRBV7-3 to TRBJ2-3; 9 nucleotides line up with TRBD1. CDR1 is SGHTA and CDR2 is FQGTGA in the germline V gene. The trim removed 4 bases at V and 4 bases at J, leaving 9 bases unmatched. The CDR3 covers 16 residues. The CDR3 sequence: CASSSRTGDAADTQYF. CDR3 DNA: TGTGCCAGCAGCTCCCGGACAGGGGATGCGGCAGATACGCAGTATTTT.

The chain carries TRBV18 and TRBJ2-7; 8 bases agree with TRBD1. The CDR3 is 14 amino acids. V dropped 4 bases and J dropped 2; count of bases not matched to a gene: 4. CDR1 is KGHSH, CDR2 LQKENI, per germline. The CDR3 region is CASSLGQGAYEQYF. The CDR3 DNA is TGTGCCAGCTCACTAGGACAGGGTGCCTACGAGCAGTACTTC.

J is TRBJ2-5 and V is TRBV6-1, with 7 positions matching TRBD2. Germline V gene sequence: CDR1 MNHNS, CDR2 SASEGT. The CDR3 has 14 amino acids. The V gene end was trimmed by 2 bases and the J gene end by 3 bases; junction bases not matched to a gene: 3. For the CDR3, the DNA is TGTGCCAGCAGTGAATCGGGGGGAGAAGAGACCCAGTACTTC. The encoded protein is CASSESGGEETQYF.